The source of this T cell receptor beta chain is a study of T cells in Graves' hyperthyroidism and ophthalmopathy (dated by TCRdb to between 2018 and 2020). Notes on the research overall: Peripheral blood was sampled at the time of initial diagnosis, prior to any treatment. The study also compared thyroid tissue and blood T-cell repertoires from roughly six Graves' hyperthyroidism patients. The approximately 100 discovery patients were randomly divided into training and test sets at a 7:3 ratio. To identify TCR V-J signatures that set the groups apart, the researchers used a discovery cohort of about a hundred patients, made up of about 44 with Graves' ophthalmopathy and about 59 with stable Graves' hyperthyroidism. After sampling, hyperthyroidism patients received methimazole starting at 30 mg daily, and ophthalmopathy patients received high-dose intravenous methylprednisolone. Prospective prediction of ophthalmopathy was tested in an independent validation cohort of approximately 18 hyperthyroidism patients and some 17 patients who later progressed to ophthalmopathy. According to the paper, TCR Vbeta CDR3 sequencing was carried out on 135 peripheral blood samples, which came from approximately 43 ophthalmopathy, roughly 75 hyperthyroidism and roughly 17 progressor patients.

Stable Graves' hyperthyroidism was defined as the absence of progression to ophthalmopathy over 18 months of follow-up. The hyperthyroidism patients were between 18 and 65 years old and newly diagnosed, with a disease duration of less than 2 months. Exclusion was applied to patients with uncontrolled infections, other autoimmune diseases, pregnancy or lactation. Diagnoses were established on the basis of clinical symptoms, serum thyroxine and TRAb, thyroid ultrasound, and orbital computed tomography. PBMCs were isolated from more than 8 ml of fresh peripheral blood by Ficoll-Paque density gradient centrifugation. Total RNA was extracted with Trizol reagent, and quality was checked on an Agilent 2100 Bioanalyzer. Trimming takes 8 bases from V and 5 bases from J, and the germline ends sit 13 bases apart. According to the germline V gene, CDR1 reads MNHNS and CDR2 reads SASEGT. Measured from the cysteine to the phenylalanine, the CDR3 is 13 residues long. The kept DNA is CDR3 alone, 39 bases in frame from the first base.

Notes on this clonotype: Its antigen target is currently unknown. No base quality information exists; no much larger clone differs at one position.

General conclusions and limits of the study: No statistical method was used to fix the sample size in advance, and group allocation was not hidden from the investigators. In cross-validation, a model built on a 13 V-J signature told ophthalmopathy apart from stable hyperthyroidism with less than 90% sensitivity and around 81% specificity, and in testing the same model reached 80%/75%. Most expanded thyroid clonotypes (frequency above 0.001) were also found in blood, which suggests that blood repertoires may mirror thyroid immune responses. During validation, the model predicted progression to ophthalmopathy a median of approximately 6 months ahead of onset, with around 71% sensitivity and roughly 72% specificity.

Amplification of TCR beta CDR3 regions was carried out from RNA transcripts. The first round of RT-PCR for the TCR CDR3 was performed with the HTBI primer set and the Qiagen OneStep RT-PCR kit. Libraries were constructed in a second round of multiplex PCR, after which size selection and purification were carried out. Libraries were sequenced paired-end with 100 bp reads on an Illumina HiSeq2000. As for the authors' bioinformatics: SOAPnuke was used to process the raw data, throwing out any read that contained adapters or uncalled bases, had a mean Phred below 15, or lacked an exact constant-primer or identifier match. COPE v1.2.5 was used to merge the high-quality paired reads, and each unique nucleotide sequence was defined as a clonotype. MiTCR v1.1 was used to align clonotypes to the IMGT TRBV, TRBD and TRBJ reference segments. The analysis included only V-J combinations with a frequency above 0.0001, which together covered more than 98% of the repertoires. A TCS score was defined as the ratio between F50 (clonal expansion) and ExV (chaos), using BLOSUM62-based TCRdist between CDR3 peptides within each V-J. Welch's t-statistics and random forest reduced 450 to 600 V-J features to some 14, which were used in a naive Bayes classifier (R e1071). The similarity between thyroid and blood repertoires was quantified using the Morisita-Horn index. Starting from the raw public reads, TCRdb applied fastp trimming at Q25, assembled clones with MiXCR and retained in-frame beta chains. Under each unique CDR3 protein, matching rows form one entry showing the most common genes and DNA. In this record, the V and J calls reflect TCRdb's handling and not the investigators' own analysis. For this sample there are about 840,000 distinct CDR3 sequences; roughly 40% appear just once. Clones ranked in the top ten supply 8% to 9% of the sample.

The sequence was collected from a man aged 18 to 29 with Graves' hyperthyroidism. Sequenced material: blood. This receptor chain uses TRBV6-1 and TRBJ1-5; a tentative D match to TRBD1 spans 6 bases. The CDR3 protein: CASWKDSDQPQHF. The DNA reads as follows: TGTGCCAGCTGGAAGGACAGCGATCAGCCCCAGCATTTT.